The sequence of this TCR beta chain was determined in a study of T cells in tuberculosis (dated by TCRdb to 2017 to 2018). About the full investigation: In the study, CD1B tetramers and high-throughput TCR immunosequencing were combined to characterize T cells specific for the mycobacterial lipid antigen glucose monomycolate (GMM). With over 8 people per group, a South African clinical cohort compared IGRA-negative adolescents, IGRA-positive adolescents with latent tuberculosis, and adults with active tuberculosis.

Points the paper makes about the study in general: Which clinical samples got chosen depended on the availability of cryopreserved specimens, and the active tuberculosis cases were adults, whereas the controls were adolescents. A classifier using the diverse GMM-specific repertoire reached 87% accuracy (AUROC approximately 0.91), compared with 70% to 75% accuracy using GEM motif frequencies. The smaller NN-distances in active tuberculosis patients were driven in part by shorter CDR3-alpha lengths, while the difference seen for TCR-beta was not statistically significant. Smaller mean NN-distances to GMM-specific TCRs were observed in active tuberculosis TCR-alpha repertoires than in IGRA-negative controls, suggesting clonal expansion of GMM-specific TCRs.

At study entry, adolescents were screened for latent tuberculosis infection by tuberculin skin test and QuantiFERON-TB GOLD In-Tube IGRA. Immunosequencing was performed on unsorted cryopreserved PBMC and covered approximately 110,000 T cells per clinical donor on average. Eleven high schools in the Worcester region of the Western Cape, South Africa, served as enrollment sites for adolescents aged 12 to 18 years. Ten M. tuberculosis-infected adolescents and roughly ten uninfected adolescents were selected, with the two groups matched for age and sex. Adolescent PBMC were isolated from freshly drawn heparinized blood by density centrifugation and cryopreserved. From cysteine to phenylalanine, the CDR3 is 12 amino acids long. CDR3 DNA only is kept here, 36 bases in frame from base 1. The V and J ends are trimmed by 4 bases and 9 bases, leaving 11 bases between them. CDR1 and CDR2 were assigned from the germline V gene as SGDLS and YYNGEE.

Concerning this clone: This receptor's antigen is unknown. Per-base qualities were not stored, and no clone one base away is much larger.

TCR libraries were generated with the immunoSEQ multiplex PCR assay, using TCR-beta and/or TCR-alpha/delta assays for each sample. The Illumina high-throughput platform was used to sequence the amplified TCR libraries. The authors' analysis ran thus. Clustering and dimensionality reduction relied on pairwise TCRdist distances among GMM-specific receptors from T cells that were either sorted ex vivo or expanded in vitro. Each clinical repertoire was assigned a mean NN-distance score, defined as the average TCRdist to the nearest 10% of tetramer-positive reference sequences. GEM TCR motif frequency was computed as the fraction of unique TCRs matching known GEM sequences by V/J usage and CDR3 length. Active tuberculosis was classified by linear discriminant analysis with leave-one-out cross-validation, implemented in scikit-learn. What TCRdb holds here is the immuneACCESS table cut down to in-frame rearrangements. Part of the clones is not present; checked against another copy, under half of the missing clones reflect an unresolved V gene, and the others are unexplained. That table is the source of V, J and clone size, and D and trimming were worked out from the DNA. The sample table holds roughly 28,000 clones, of which 90% to 95% were seen once. Over 4.5% of the sample comes from the top ten.

Input material: PBMCs. The chain joins TRBV9 to TRBJ2-1; the D region possibly corresponds to TRBD1 (7 bases align). The origin of this receptor is a donor under 30 with latent tuberculosis or without tuberculosis infection. CDR3 sequence: CASSPGGFEQFF. In nucleotides, the sequence is TGTGCCAGCAGCCCAGGGGGGTTTGAGCAGTTCTTC.